One and the same sample provided the 26 T cell receptor beta chains below, sequenced in a study of control samples from healthy donors and cancer patients (dated by TCRdb to 2019 to 2021). Receptor amplification or capture employed the immunoSEQ multiplex PCR assay. TCRdb retrieved this table from immuneACCESS and kept in-frame rearrangements only. Not all clones are present; in checked studies, unresolved V genes account for under half, and no reason is known for the remainder. The sample profile shows tens of thousands of clones; approximately 89% of them were found once. In total, the top ten clones hold roughly 5.5% of the sample. Input material: PBMCs. These receptors were obtained from a man between 60 and 75 years old with colorectal cancer.

The chain uses TRBV6-2 or TRBV6-3 and TRBJ2-7, with TRBD2 matching over 7 bases. In germline, CDR1 is MNHEY, CDR2 SVGEGT. There are 12 residues in the CDR3. V lost 5 bases and J lost 6; bases outside the gene matches: 4. Written as DNA, the CDR3 is TGTGCCAGCAGTCACACTAGCGCCGAGCAGTACTTC. Protein: CASSHTSAEQYF.

V and J are TRBV27 and TRBJ2-1; possibly TRBD2 for D (5 bases). Germline CDR1 and CDR2: MNHEY and SMNVEV (reference sequence). With 4 bases removed from V and 7 bases from J, the gap between germline ends came to 8 bases. The CDR3 consists of 12 residues. CDR3 sequence reads: CASSWRGNEQFF. The DNA for the CDR3 is TGTGCCAGCAGTTGGCGAGGGAATGAGCAGTTCTTC.

V and J are TRBV7-2 and TRBJ2-1; TRBD2 agrees at 12 bases. The CDR3 spans 15 residues. V shed 5 bases and J 6 bases; nucleotides not matched to a gene: 5. Germline lookup yields CDR1 SGHTA and CDR2 FQGNSA. The CDR3 region is CASSQGLAGRNEQFF. The CDR3 region has the DNA TGTGCCAGCAGCCAAGGACTAGCGGGGCGCAATGAGCAGTTCTTC.

The gene calls are TRBV28 and TRBJ1-5, with a tentative D call TRBD1 (6 bases). Germline CDR1 is MDHEN and CDR2 is SYDVKM. CDR3 length equals 16 residues. Trimming stripped 3 bases from V and 3 bases from J, with 15 bases between. The CDR3 DNA follows: TGTGCCAGCAGTTTGTTGACAGGCCTCCCCAATCAGCCCCAGCATTTT. Its translation is CASSLLTGLPNQPQHF.

This sequence joins TRBV28 and TRBJ2-7; 10 nucleotides align to TRBD1. Trimming took 9 bases from V and 3 from J; bases not matched to a gene: 5. The CDR3 spans 13 residues. Germline CDR1 and CDR2: MDHEN and SYDVKM. Written as DNA, the CDR3 is TGTGCCAGTGTGGACAGGGGGGGCTACGAGCAGTACTTC. Its translation is CASVDRGGYEQYF. Based on the CDR3 plus reference TRBV28 and TRBJ2-7, the full variable domain is DVKVTQSSRYLVKRTGEKVFLECVQDMDHENMFWYRQDPGLGLRLIYFSYDVKMKEKGDIPEGYSVSREKKERFSLILESASTNQTSMYLCASVDRGGYEQYFGPGTRLTVT.

V usage is TRBV6-5 and J usage is TRBJ1-5, with no clear D. Trimming left V 10 bases short and J 2 bases short, with 15 bases between. In germline, CDR1 is MNHEY, CDR2 SVGAGI. The CDR3 sequence is 14 residues long. CDR3 in DNA: TGTGCCATCCAACGGGGAGATGGCAATCAGCCCCAGCATTTT. It encodes CAIQRGDGNQPQHF.

The rearrangement links TRBV11-2 to TRBJ1-1, with D unclear. Per germline, CDR1 SGHAT and CDR2 FQNNGV. The CDR3 covers 14 residues. Trimming stripped 5 bases from V and 4 bases from J, with 14 bases between. The CDR3 here is CASSPYTVGTEAFF. The CDR3 nucleotides are TGTGCCAGCAGCCCCTACACCGTTGGCACTGAAGCTTTCTTT.

This sequence joins TRBV7-8 and TRBJ1-3, with 7 bases aligning to TRBD1. J was trimmed by 4 bases and V by 2 bases; bases with no gene match: 8. The CDR3 spans 16 residues. Germline assignment: CDR1 SGHVS and CDR2 FQNEAQ. The DNA of the CDR3 is TGTGCCAGCAGCTTATCGGGCAGGGGGTACGGAAACACCATATATTTT. Its translation is CASSLSGRGYGNTIYF.

The J gene is TRBJ2-7, the V gene TRBV3-1 (or the pseudogene TRBV3-2); no definite D call. V was clipped by 0 bases and J by 3 bases, with 12 bases between them. There are 15 residues in the CDR3. The germline V gene encodes CDR1 LGHDT and CDR2 YNNKEL (reference sequence). The CDR3 DNA is TGTGCCAGCAGCCAAGATTTCGGGTCTAGCTACGAGCAGTACTTC. Amino acids: CASSQDFGSSYEQYF.

The V and J genes are TRBV5-4 and TRBJ2-1; TRBD1 is a possible D gene (6 bases). The CDR3 covers 15 residues. Trimming stripped 0 bases from V and 4 bases from J, with 11 bases between. CDR1 is SGHNT and CDR2 is YYREEE in the germline V gene (reference sequence). CDR3 sequence (DNA): TGTGCCAGCAGCTTGGGTCAGGGGCCTTACAATGAGCAGTTCTTC. Amino acid sequence: CASSLGQGPYNEQFF.

This chain joins TRBV30 and TRBJ2-1; TRBD1 matches 9 bases. Unmatched junction bases numbered 12, after V lost 5 bases and J lost 7 bases. Germline loops: CDR1 GTSNPN, CDR2 SVGIG (reference sequence). The CDR3 totals 15 residues. Here the CDR3 reads CAWGGQGKRGNEQFF. CDR3 sequence (DNA): TGTGCCTGGGGCGGACAGGGGAAGAGGGGGAATGAGCAGTTCTTC.

The J gene is TRBJ2-5, the V gene TRBV28; possibly TRBD2 for D (6 bases). CDR1 is MDHEN and CDR2 is SYDVKM in the germline V gene. Trimming left V 6 bases short and J 5 bases short, with 19 bases between. This CDR3 has 15 residues. CDR3 loop: CASSQTAGAEETQYF. The CDR3 DNA sequence: TGTGCCAGCAGCCAGACAGCGGGCGCGGAGGAGACCCAGTACTTC.

The V and J genes are TRBV27 and TRBJ1-5; D is unclear. The V and J ends lost 0 bases and 2 bases respectively, with 8 bases between them. Germline loops: CDR1 MNHEY, CDR2 SMNVEV (reference sequence). The length of the CDR3 is 15 residues. CDR3: CASSLSPLGNQPQHF. DNA of the CDR3: TGTGCCAGCAGTTTATCTCCCTTAGGCAATCAGCCCCAGCATTTT.

The V gene is TRBV4-1, the J gene TRBJ1-5; D is uncertain. The CDR3 covers 17 residues. The ends were cut back, 3 bases at V and 0 bases at J, with 15 bases in the middle. Per the germline V gene, CDR1 is MGHRA and CDR2 is YSYEKL. The CDR3 bases are TGCGCCAGCAGCCACTTTGACGGCACTTCTAGCAATCAGCCCCAGCATTTT. Its protein product is CASSHFDGTSSNQPQHF.

This clone has more than one count but fewer than ten. The V gene is TRBV5-1, the J gene TRBJ2-5; the D is unclear. Trimming pared 1 base from V and 1 base from J, leaving 8 bases between. Germline CDR1 SGHRS, CDR2 YFSETQ. The CDR3 is 14 residues long. Written as DNA, the CDR3 is TGCGCCAGCAGCTTGCCAGCGACCCAAGAGACCCAGTACTTC. It yields the protein CASSLPATQETQYF.

The rearrangement uses TRBV12-3 or TRBV12-4 and TRBJ1-1; TRBD1 agrees at 10 bases. V shed 5 bases and J 9 bases; nucleotides not matched to a gene: 3. This CDR3 has 12 amino acids. The CDR3 region is CASSRQGAKAFF. For the CDR3, the DNA is TGTGCCAGCAGTCGACAGGGGGCGAAAGCTTTCTTT.

The chain couples TRBV5-1 to TRBJ2-1; 10 nucleotides line up with TRBD2. Germline loops: CDR1 SGHRS, CDR2 YFSETQ. The junction had 5 bases not matched to a gene; V was cut back by 3 bases and J by 5 bases. CDR3 length: 15 amino acids. CDR3: CASSYGTSENNEQFF. The CDR3 DNA reads as TGCGCCAGCAGCTATGGGACTAGCGAAAACAATGAGCAGTTCTTC.

The chain is built from TRBV5-1 and TRBJ2-2; D ambiguous. The CDR3 sequence is 14 residues long. CDR1 is SGHRS, CDR2 YFSETQ, per germline. The ends were cut back, 1 base at V and 1 base at J, with 5 bases in the middle. The CDR3 DNA follows: TGCGCCAGCAGCTTGTGGCAGAACACCGGGGAGCTGTTTTTT. Translating it yields CASSLWQNTGELFF.

The chain joins TRBV5-4 to TRBJ1-1, with D tentatively TRBD1 (5 bases). The germline V gene has CDR1 SGHNT and CDR2 YYREEE (reference sequence). This CDR3 spans 14 amino acids. V lost 1 base, J lost 1 base, and 8 bases lay in between. The CDR3 reads CASSLTGANTEAFF. The CDR3 bases are TGTGCCAGCAGCTTGACCGGGGCGAACACTGAAGCTTTCTTT.

Here the CDR3 DNA reads TGCGCCAGCAGCTTGGGGCAGGGGGCAAGTAATGAAAAACTGTTTTTT. It translates to CASSLGQGASNEKLFF. The chain couples TRBV5-1 to TRBJ1-4; 8 bases fit TRBD1. Losses at the gene ends were 0 bases for V and 4 bases for J; bases not matched to a gene: 5. CDR1 and CDR2 from the germline V gene are SGHRS and YFSETQ. This CDR3 contains 16 residues.

The chain links TRBV5-1 to TRBJ2-3; 8 bases match TRBD1. This CDR3 region has 17 residues. Germline V gives CDR1 SGHRS, CDR2 YFSETQ. The ends lost 5 bases at V and 6 bases at J; junction bases unmatched: 17. The CDR3 protein is CASRPVKMTGEDDTQYF. As DNA, the CDR3 is TGCGCCAGCAGACCCGTTAAAATGACAGGGGAGGATGATACGCAGTATTTT.

The gene calls are TRBV7-9 and TRBJ1-2; D is unclear. Trimming shortened V by 1 base and J by 8 bases, and 17 bases separated the two germline ends. The CDR3 is made up of 15 amino acids. CDR1 is SEHNR, CDR2 FQNEAQ, per germline (reference sequence). Written as DNA, the CDR3 is TGTGCCAGCAGCTTAGTTGCGGGTGGAACCCTAGGCTACACCTTC. Protein product: CASSLVAGGTLGYTF.

A single count supports this clone. This chain uses TRBV14 with TRBJ2-7; weak D call: TRBD1 (5 bases). Germline loops: CDR1 SGHDN, CDR2 FVKESK. The CDR3 has 15 residues. Trimming removed 2 bases from V and 1 base from J, with 12 bases in between. CDR3 sequence reads: CASSQLGAGSYEQYF. The CDR3 DNA is TGTGCCAGCAGCCAATTAGGGGCAGGGTCCTACGAGCAGTACTTC.

This chain joins TRBV7-3 and TRBJ2-4; 10 nucleotides align to TRBD1. Losses at the gene ends were 1 base for V and 0 bases for J; bases not matched to a gene: 24. CDR3 size: 24 residues. The V gene's germline CDR1 is SGHTA and CDR2 FQGTGA. CDR3 bases: TGTGCCAGCAGCTTAAAGGAGGGACAGGGGCCGCGACTCGGGGGACTTCTAGCCAAAAACATTCAGTACTTC. Translated: CASSLKEGQGPRLGGLLAKNIQYF.

V is TRBV16 and J is TRBJ1-2; a possible D gene is TRBD1 (6 bases). CDR1 and CDR2 from the germline V gene are KGHSY and FQNENV. CDR3 length: 17 amino acids. With 0 bases removed from V and 0 bases from J, the gap between germline ends came to 14 bases. CDR3 sequence reads: CASSQSKGTPSNYGYTF. The CDR3 DNA is TGTGCCAGCAGCCAATCGAAAGGGACACCCTCTAACTATGGCTACACCTTC.

The V and J genes are TRBV29-1 and TRBJ2-5; D gene uncertain. Germline V lookup: CDR1 SQVTM, CDR2 ANQGSEA. V lost 4 bases and J lost 1, with 10 bases in between. The CDR3 has 13 residues. CDR3 sequence (DNA): TGCAGCGTTGCACAGACCACCCAAGAGACCCAGTACTTC. Translated: CSVAQTTQETQYF.